This is a list of T cell receptor beta chains from one sample in a study of blood T cell repertoires in COVID-19. Data came from immunoSEQ multiplex PCR; TCRdb stores just in-frame clones and leaves some out. The sample consists of around 250,000 clones, about 80% of them appearing once. The sequenced sample consisted of PBMCs or T cells enriched from blood (not recorded which). Every receptor here comes from a man in his fifties or sixties who had recovered from COVID-19. CDR3s include the opening cysteine and the closing phenylalanine or tryptophan. A D gene is named only where the DNA matches it firmly. Clone size is shown for a subset of rows, as once, few, many or a class of expanded clone.

j_gene	d_gene	abundance	v_gene	CDR3nt	CDR3aa
TRBJ2-7	TRBD2	-	TRBV11-1	TGTGCCAGCAGCATTACTAGCGGGGGGTTACCCTACGAGCAGTACTTC	CASSITSGGLPYEQYF
TRBJ2-1	TRBD2	-	TRBV20-1	TGCAGTGCTAGTTCGCCCGCCGGGACTAGCGGGACCAATGAGCAGTTCTTC	CSASSPAGTSGTNEQFF
TRBJ2-7	-	few	TRBV19	TGTGCCAGTAGTATCGCTCTCCTTCGGGACGAGCAGTACTTC	CASSIALLRDEQYF
TRBJ1-1	-	-	TRBV9	TGTGCCAGCAGCGCCCCCGCTCCGCAGGGTGGGTCTAGAGCTTTCTTT	CASSAPAPQGGSRAFF
TRBJ2-2	-	-	TRBV7-2	TGTGCCAGCGGAGGGGGCGTCGGCGGGGAGCTGTTTTTT	CASGGGVGGELFF
TRBJ1-2	TRBD1	-	TRBV29-1	TGCAGCGTTGCAGGGGGCGGTAACTATGGCTACACCTTC	CSVAGGGNYGYTF
TRBJ1-1	TRBD1	-	TRBV15	TGTGCCACAAGCAGGGGGGGTGGTTATCTAACTGAAGCTTTCTTT	CATSRGGGYLTEAFF
TRBJ2-2	TRBD2	-	TRBV12-3/TRBV12-4	TGTGTTGTTGGGAGGGCCAGCACCGGGGAGCTGTTTTTT	CVVGRASTGELFF
TRBJ2-7	TRBD1	-	TRBV10-1	TGCGCCAGCAGTGAAAGGGACAGCCCTTACGAGCAGTACTTC	CASSERDSPYEQYF
TRBJ1-5	TRBD1	-	TRBV5-8	TGTGCCAGCAGCTTGGGGACAGGGGGCGTTCAGCCCCAGCATTTT	CASSLGTGGVQPQHF
TRBJ2-2	TRBD2	-	TRBV28	TGTGCCAGCAGTTTAGGACTAGCGGGAGGCACCGGGGAGCTGTTTTTT	CASSLGLAGGTGELFF
TRBJ2-4	TRBD1	-	TRBV28	TGTGCCAGCAGAGACGGACAGGGGGCGAAAAACATTCAGTACTTC	CASRDGQGAKNIQYF